This entry lists 26 T cell receptor beta chains sequenced from one sample in a study of cytomegalovirus exposure and HLA in healthy donors. PCR employed 60 Vbeta and 13 Jbeta primers. Method: immunoSEQ multiplex PCR; TCRdb's copy keeps in-frame clones and lacks some. The sample holds approximately 120,000 clones, over 75% seen once. Input material: PBMCs. The source is a woman between 40 and 50 years old in good health and CMV-seropositive.

This clone was found a few times. The rearrangement joins TRBV2 to TRBJ1-2, with D unclear. The CDR3 contains 15 residues. Germline-derived CDR1 and CDR2 are SNHLY and FYNNEI. V lost 3 bases and J lost 4, with 15 bases in between. Written as DNA, the CDR3 is TGTGCCAGCAGTGATTCAGGAACCCGTTCCTATGGCTACACCTTC. Amino acid sequence: CASSDSGTRSYGYTF. The whole variable domain, filled in from reference TRBV2 and TRBJ1-2, reads EPEVTQTPSHQVTQMGQEVILRCVPISNHLYFYWYRQILGQKVEFLVSFYNNEISEKSEIFDDQFSVERPDGSNFTLKIRSTKLEDSAMYFCASSDSGTRSYGYTFGSGTRLTVV.

The CDR3: CASSPGLAGGSYNEQFF. The CDR3 DNA follows: TGCGCCAGCAGCCCGGGACTAGCGGGAGGGTCCTACAATGAGCAGTTCTTC. The chain combines TRBV4-1 with TRBJ2-1; TRBD2 matches at 16 bases. The CDR3 is 17 residues long. Trimming cost V 4 bases and J 1 base; bases outside gene matches: 1. Germline V gene lookup returns CDR1 MGHRA and CDR2 YSYEKL.

This chain joins TRBV5-1 and TRBJ2-1, with 9 bases aligning to TRBD2. The V gene's germline CDR1 is SGHRS and CDR2 YFSETQ. Germline trimming cut 4 bases from V and 3 bases from J; bases unmatched to any gene: 11. This CDR3 is 17 amino acids long. Here the CDR3 DNA reads TGCGCCAGCAGCCCAGGTAGCGGGAGAGTAATCTACAATGAGCAGTTCTTC. Translating gives CASSPGSGRVIYNEQFF.

This chain uses TRBV5-5 with TRBJ1-1; no clear D. The V and J ends lost 0 bases and 1 base respectively, with 4 bases between them. This CDR3 has 13 amino acids. Germline V gives CDR1 SGHKS, CDR2 YYEKEE (reference sequence). The CDR3 sequence: CASSLVRNTEAFF. CDR3 DNA: TGTGCCAGCAGCTTGGTTCGGAACACTGAAGCTTTCTTT.

The chain joins TRBV6-6 to TRBJ1-1; possible D gene TRBD1, 5 bases. Trimming pared 3 bases from V and 5 bases from J, leaving 10 bases between. The CDR3 consists of 13 residues. Germline V gene lookup returns CDR1 MNHNY and CDR2 SVGAGI (reference sequence). The CDR3 loop is CASSYEGRTEAFF. The CDR3 DNA is TGTGCCAGCAGTTATGAGGGGAGGACTGAAGCTTTCTTT.

In this sample, this clone turned up once. This rearrangement joins TRBV28 to TRBJ2-5; tentatively, D is TRBD2 (7 bases). The CDR3 covers 16 residues. V was pared by 3 bases and J by 0 bases, with 14 bases between. In germline, CDR1 is MDHEN, CDR2 SYDVKM. The CDR3 protein is CASSLGGARYQETQYF. The DNA for the CDR3 is TGTGCCAGCAGTTTGGGGGGGGCGAGGTACCAAGAGACCCAGTACTTC.

The CDR3 DNA sequence: TGTGCCAGCAGCGTAGGGGCAGGGCAGAACACTGAAGCTTTCTTT. As protein: CASSVGAGQNTEAFF. This chain connects TRBV9 to TRBJ1-1, with D maybe TRBD1 (5 bases). Germline V gene sequence: CDR1 SGDLS, CDR2 YYNGEE. V was pared by 0 bases and J by 1 base, with 10 bases between. The CDR3 loop spans 15 amino acids.

The chain links TRBV5-1 to TRBJ2-7; 7 bases fit TRBD1. The CDR3 sequence is 15 residues long. Unmatched junction bases numbered 6, after V lost 2 bases and J lost 1 base. Germline values: CDR1 SGHRS, CDR2 YFSETQ. CDR3 in amino acids: CASSFQTGRSYEQYF. Here the CDR3 DNA reads TGCGCCAGCAGCTTCCAGACAGGGAGATCCTACGAGCAGTACTTC.

This clone was recorded only once. The chain carries TRBV5-1 and TRBJ2-3; weak D call: TRBD2 (5 bases). The V end lost 0 bases, the J end lost 6 bases, and 23 bases lay between the germline ends. Germline V lookup: CDR1 SGHRS, CDR2 YFSETQ. This CDR3 is 18 amino acids long. DNA of the CDR3: TGCGCCAGCAGCTTGGCCCCCCCCGGGAAATTGTTATACGATACGCAGTATTTT. Residues: CASSLAPPGKLLYDTQYF.

The V call is TRBV6-1, the J call TRBJ1-1, with D hard to call. V was pared by 4 bases and J by 6 bases, with 9 bases between. The V gene's germline CDR1 is MNHNS and CDR2 SASEGT. The CDR3 totals 12 residues. Written as DNA, the CDR3 is TGTGCCAGCAGTGCACGGGGATCTGAAGCTTTCTTT. Translated, it gives CASSARGSEAFF.

The V gene is TRBV28, the J gene TRBJ2-3; 10 positions agree with TRBD2. The V gene's germline CDR1 is MDHEN and CDR2 SYDVKM. The CDR3 length is 16 residues. V shed 2 bases and J 1 base; nucleotides not matched to a gene: 3. In DNA, the CDR3 is TGTGCCAGCAGTTTAGCCGGGACTAGCGGCACAGATACGCAGTATTTT. Amino acid sequence: CASSLAGTSGTDTQYF.

The chain recombines TRBV7-9 with TRBJ1-1, with 7 bases aligning to TRBD1. Germline CDR1 SEHNR, CDR2 FQNEAQ (reference sequence). The junction had 3 bases not matched to a gene; V was cut back by 4 bases and J by 4 bases. The CDR3 has 13 residues. CDR3 nucleotide sequence: TGTGCCAGCAGCTCCTCAGGGGGCACTGAAGCTTTCTTT. Its protein product is CASSSSGGTEAFF.

The J gene is TRBJ2-1, the V gene TRBV4-2; the D gene is possibly TRBD2 (6 bases). The germline CDR1 and CDR2 sequences are LGHNA and YNFKEQ. There are 14 residues in the CDR3. Trimming stripped 3 bases from V and 8 bases from J, with 14 bases between. DNA of the CDR3: TGTGCCAGCAGCCACGGGACTTCGACCGATGAGCAGTTCTTC. Its protein is CASSHGTSTDEQFF.

V gene TRBV19 combines with J gene TRBJ2-1; possible D gene TRBD2, 5 bases. The CDR3 runs to 13 residues. Trimming took 5 bases from V and 6 from J, leaving 11 bases between them. Germline V CDR1 and CDR2: LNHDA, SQIVND (reference sequence). This CDR3 is CASSPDSANEQFF. The CDR3 DNA sequence: TGTGCCAGTAGTCCGGACTCCGCCAATGAGCAGTTCTTC.

The rearrangement joins TRBV4-1 to TRBJ2-1; TRBD2 agrees at 7 bases. After removal of 0 bases from V and 2 bases from J, the junction contained 4 bases not matched to a gene. From germline, CDR1 is MGHRA and CDR2 YSYEKL. This CDR3 is built from 16 residues. The DNA of the CDR3 is TGCGCCAGCAGCCAAGATCTGGCGGGAGCCTACAATGAGCAGTTCTTC. It is translated as CASSQDLAGAYNEQFF.

The chain combines TRBV7-8 with TRBJ1-2; weak D call: TRBD1 (6 bases). V was cut by 1 base and J by 8 bases, with 14 bases left in between. The CDR3 runs 14 residues. CDR1 and CDR2 from the germline V gene are SGHVS and FQNEAQ. For the CDR3, the DNA is TGTGCCAGCAGCTTAGTAAGGACAGCCGTAGGCTACACCTTC. As protein: CASSLVRTAVGYTF.

This rearrangement joins TRBV6-6 to TRBJ1-1; 7 positions match TRBD1. This CDR3 has 14 residues. V shed 4 bases and J 5 bases; nucleotides not matched to a gene: 7. Germline lookup yields CDR1 MNHNY and CDR2 SVGAGI (reference sequence). CDR3 residues: CASSFTGEWTEAFF. CDR3 nucleotides: TGTGCCAGCAGTTTTACAGGGGAGTGGACTGAAGCTTTCTTT.

The chain couples TRBV9 to TRBJ1-2; D remains ambiguous. Per germline, CDR1 SGDLS and CDR2 YYNGEE. Trimming cost V 0 bases and J 8 bases, with 11 bases left between them. The CDR3 contains 13 residues. The chain's CDR3 is CASSVDAGGGYTF. The CDR3 DNA is TGTGCCAGCAGCGTAGACGCTGGAGGGGGCTACACCTTC.

J is TRBJ2-1 and V is TRBV9, with D possibly TRBD2 on 5 matching bases. The CDR3 is made up of 16 amino acids. From germline, CDR1 is SGDLS and CDR2 YYNGEE. Trimming shortened V by 4 bases and J by 0 bases, and 14 bases separated the two germline ends. The CDR3 coding sequence is TGTGCCAGCAGCATAAGGGAGTTTAGCTCCTACAATGAGCAGTTCTTC. Its translation is CASSIREFSSYNEQFF.

The chain carries TRBV5-1 and TRBJ2-1; TRBD2 matches 11 bases. The CDR3 is 15 amino acids. V lost 4 bases to trimming and J lost 6 bases; unmatched junction nucleotides: 6. Germline CDR1 reads SGHRS; CDR2 reads YFSETQ. The CDR3 coding sequence is TGCGCCAGCAGCAAACTAGCGGGAGTAATCAATGAGCAGTTCTTC. The encoded protein is CASSKLAGVINEQFF.

The chain uses TRBV19 and TRBJ2-1, with TRBD1 matching 9 bases. V lost 2 bases and J lost 9; bases outside the gene matches: 11. The germline V gene has CDR1 LNHDA and CDR2 SQIVND (reference sequence). The CDR3 runs 16 residues. The CDR3 coding sequence is TGTGCCAGTAGTATACTGGGACAGGGTCCTCTGGGTGAGCAGTTCTTC. It translates to CASSILGQGPLGEQFF.

This chain connects TRBV11-2 to TRBJ2-7; D is ambiguous. Germline V gene sequence: CDR1 SGHAT, CDR2 FQNNGV. V was pared by 6 bases and J by 5 bases, with 14 bases between. The CDR3 has 13 amino acids. In nucleotides, the CDR3 is TGTGCCAGCAGTCTCGACATTACGGACGAGCAGTACTTC. Encoded protein: CASSLDITDEQYF.

The chain recombines TRBV28 with TRBJ2-7; 9 nucleotides agree with TRBD1. CDR1 MDHEN and CDR2 SYDVKM come from the germline V gene. The V and J ends lost 5 bases and 1 base, in that order; junction bases with no gene match: 9. The CDR3 consists of 16 residues. CDR3 protein: CASSSIGTGLSYEQYF. The DNA of the CDR3 is TGTGCCAGCAGTAGCATCGGGACAGGGCTTTCCTACGAGCAGTACTTC.

The genes are TRBV7-3 and TRBJ2-2; maybe TRBD1 (5 bases). Germline lookup yields CDR1 SGHTA and CDR2 FQGTGA. V lost 2 bases to trimming and J lost 3 bases, with 10 bases between them. The CDR3 loop spans 15 amino acids. CDR3 in amino acids: CASSLLGADTGELFF. Written as DNA, the CDR3 is TGTGCCAGCAGCTTACTAGGGGCAGACACCGGGGAGCTGTTTTTT.

V usage is TRBV7-3 and J usage is TRBJ1-3; 8 bases are shared with TRBD1. V was pared by 1 base and J by 3 bases, with 2 bases of the junction left unmatched. The CDR3 is 15 amino acids. Germline CDR1 reads SGHTA; CDR2 reads FQGTGA. CDR3 nucleotide sequence: TGTGCCAGCAGCTTAAAGGGGACAGGTGGAAACACCATATATTTT. Its translation: CASSLKGTGGNTIYF.

The chain is built from TRBV30 and TRBJ2-5, with D possibly matching TRBD2 (6 bases). Germline V gene data show CDR1 as GTSNPN and CDR2 as SVGIG (reference sequence). Trimming stripped 1 base from V and 5 bases from J, with 20 bases between. The CDR3 extends over 16 amino acids. CDR3 protein: CAWSAAPREWGETQYF. The CDR3 nucleotides are TGTGCCTGGAGTGCGGCTCCACGGGAGTGGGGGGAGACCCAGTACTTC.